The 21 T cell receptor beta chains listed next were all sequenced from one sample in a study of control samples from healthy donors and cancer patients. Generated by immunoSEQ multiplex PCR, the TCRdb table keeps only in-frame clones and is missing some. The sample yields 75,000 to 90,000 clones, roughly 86% seen once. Sequenced material: blood. These receptors all come from a man aged 30 to 39 in good health.

The rearrangement joins TRBV7-9 to TRBJ1-1, with a tentative D call TRBD1 (5 bases). This CDR3 has 14 amino acids. Germline values: CDR1 SEHNR, CDR2 FQNEAQ (reference sequence). With 2 bases removed from V and 6 bases from J, the gap between germline ends came to 13 bases. The CDR3 sequence is CASSLRVPRAEAFF. The CDR3 DNA reads TGTGCCAGCAGCTTAAGGGTACCCAGGGCTGAAGCTTTCTTT. Full variable domain (rest looked up from reference TRBV7-9 and TRBJ1-1): DTGVSQNPRHKITKRGQNVTFRCDPISEHNRLYWYRQTLGQGPEFLTYFQNEAQLEKSRLLSDRFSAERPKGSFSTLEIQRTEQGDSAMYLCASSLRVPRAEAFFGQGTRLTVV.

This chain uses TRBV2 with TRBJ1-1; perhaps TRBD1 as D (6 bases). V lost 5 bases to trimming and J lost 1 base, with 11 bases between them. The CDR3 runs to 14 residues. Germline V gene sequence: CDR1 SNHLY, CDR2 FYNNEI. The CDR3 nucleotides read TGTGCCAGCAGTATACGACAGGAGAACACTGAAGCTTTCTTT. Amino acid sequence: CASSIRQENTEAFF. The whole variable domain, remainder taken from reference TRBV2 and TRBJ1-1, is EPEVTQTPSHQVTQMGQEVILRCVPISNHLYFYWYRQILGQKVEFLVSFYNNEISEKSEIFDDQFSVERPDGSNFTLKIRSTKLEDSAMYFCASSIRQENTEAFFGQGTRLTVV.

J is TRBJ2-5 and V is TRBV30; D may be TRBD1 (5 bases). Trimming stripped 5 bases from V and 7 bases from J, with 11 bases between. CDR1 and CDR2 (germline): GTSNPN, SVGIG (reference sequence). CDR3 length equals 11 residues. The CDR3 nucleotides are TGTGCCTGGGGGGCGTTAGGGACCCAGTACTTC. It yields the protein CAWGALGTQYF. Supplemented by reference TRBV30 and TRBJ2-5, the full variable domain reads SQTIHQWPATLVQPVGSPLSLECTVEGTSNPNLYWYRQAAGRGLQLLFYSVGIGQISSEVPQNLSASRPQDRQFILSSKKLLLSDSGFYLCAWGALGTQYFGPGTRLLVL.

The gene calls are TRBV6-5 and TRBJ1-2; TRBD1 might be the D (5 bases). Trimming took 0 bases from V and 2 from J, leaving 10 bases between them. The CDR3 has 15 amino acids. Germline CDR1 is MNHEY and CDR2 is SVGAGI. CDR3 bases: TGTGCCAGCAGTTACTCCGGCAGGGAGAACTATGGCTACACCTTC. This codes for CASSYSGRENYGYTF.

This clone was seen a handful of times. The J gene is TRBJ2-2, the V gene TRBV19; 8 nucleotides line up with TRBD1. The CDR3 runs to 16 residues. Germline V lookup: CDR1 LNHDA, CDR2 SQIVND (reference sequence). The junction had 8 bases not matched to a gene; V was cut back by 3 bases and J by 5 bases. Here the CDR3 reads CASSIGQGGRTGELFF. CDR3 sequence (DNA): TGTGCCAGTAGTATTGGACAGGGCGGACGAACCGGGGAGCTGTTTTTT.

This clone came up a few times. The V call is TRBV18, the J call TRBJ1-2; the D gene is possibly TRBD1 (5 bases). There are 16 residues in the CDR3. V lost 4 bases and J 2 bases, leaving 17 bases between the germline ends. CDR1 and CDR2 (germline): KGHSH, LQKENI. CDR3 in DNA: TGTGCCAGCTCACTAGAGACTGGGACGGCCAACTATGGCTACACCTTC. It yields the protein CASSLETGTANYGYTF.

CDR3 protein: CASKSGAYNEQFF. The CDR3 DNA is TGTGCCAGTAAGTCAGGGGCGTACAATGAGCAGTTCTTC. The V gene is TRBV19, the J gene TRBJ2-1; D perhaps matches TRBD1 (6 bases). V was clipped by 7 bases and J by 4 bases, with 11 bases between them. Per germline, CDR1 LNHDA and CDR2 SQIVND (reference sequence). The CDR3 spans 13 residues.

This clone is deemed medium-sized. The chain recombines TRBV7-2 with TRBJ2-2; 8 positions agree with TRBD2. The CDR3 contains 14 residues. Germline values: CDR1 SGHTA, CDR2 FQGNSA. With V trimmed by 6 bases and J by 9 bases, 9 bases remained unmatched. CDR3 residues: CASRWTSSPRELFF. In nucleotides, the CDR3 is TGTGCCAGCAGGTGGACTAGCTCCCCGCGGGAGCTGTTTTTT.

CDR3 sequence: CASSLGTSGETQYF. As DNA, the CDR3 is TGTGCCAGCAGCTTAGGGACCAGCGGGGAGACCCAGTACTTC. The chain is built from TRBV5-6 and TRBJ2-5; possible D gene TRBD2, 6 bases. The V end was cut by 2 bases, the J end by 5 bases, with 13 bases between. Germline CDR1 and CDR2: SGHDT and YYEEEE. The CDR3 spans 14 residues.

V and J are TRBV7-8 and TRBJ1-2; maybe TRBD1 (6 bases). The CDR3 is 16 residues long. Germline assignment: CDR1 SGHVS and CDR2 FQNEAQ. Trimming took 1 base from V and 4 from J, leaving 16 bases between them. CDR3 in DNA: TGTGCCAGCAGCTTAGGGAACAGGGAGGTGGGCTATGGCTACACCTTC. Translated, it gives CASSLGNREVGYGYTF.

J is TRBJ2-2 and V is TRBV6-5; D perhaps matches TRBD2 (6 bases). The germline V gene has CDR1 MNHEY and CDR2 SVGAGI. The V gene lost 2 bases and the J gene lost 4 bases, with 8 bases spanning the gap. The CDR3 covers 14 residues. Here the CDR3 DNA reads TGTGCCAGCAGTTACGGGGGGTCCACCGGGGAGCTGTTTTTT. It yields the protein CASSYGGSTGELFF.

This chain links TRBV25-1 with TRBJ1-2; perhaps TRBD1 as D (6 bases). V was cut by 7 bases and J by 4 bases, with 16 bases left in between. Germline V lookup: CDR1 MGHDK, CDR2 SYGVNS. The length of the CDR3 is 14 residues. CDR3 sequence reads: CASKNSGTSYGYTF. CDR3 nucleotide sequence: TGTGCCAGCAAAAATTCCGGGACATCCTATGGCTACACCTTC.

J is TRBJ1-4 and V is TRBV19; D remains ambiguous. Germline V gives CDR1 LNHDA, CDR2 SQIVND (reference sequence). V lost 6 bases to trimming and J lost 7 bases, with 18 bases between them. This CDR3 region has 15 residues. CDR3 DNA: TGTGCCAGTAGCACCTCGGGAGGTGTCGGTGAAAAACTGTTTTTT. Translation gives CASSTSGGVGEKLFF.

The chain is built from TRBV4-1 and TRBJ2-2; unclear D gene. Trimming took 1 base from V and 5 from J, leaving 17 bases between them. The germline CDR1 and CDR2 sequences are MGHRA and YSYEKL. CDR3 length: 17 residues. The DNA of the CDR3 is TGCGCCAGCAGCCAAGGGCTCTTGGGGTTTCGGACCGGGGAGCTGTTTTTT. Its protein product is CASSQGLLGFRTGELFF.

The chain combines TRBV3-1 (or the pseudogene TRBV3-2) with TRBJ2-2; the D call may be TRBD1 or TRBD2 (5 bases each). V was trimmed by 7 bases and J by 4 bases, leaving 13 bases between them. CDR1 is LGHDT and CDR2 is YNNKEL in the germline V gene (reference sequence). The CDR3 sequence is 14 residues long. The CDR3 sequence: CASNRGEGTGELFF. In DNA form, the CDR3 reads TGTGCCAGCAACCGGGGCGAAGGCACCGGGGAGCTGTTTTTT.

The table lists this clone with a few counts. The V gene is TRBV11-1, the J gene TRBJ2-7, with D maybe TRBD1 (5 bases). Per the germline V gene, CDR1 is SGHAT and CDR2 is FQDESV (reference sequence). V lost 10 bases to trimming and J lost 3 bases, with 16 bases between them. The CDR3 contains 13 residues. CDR3 coding DNA: TGTGCCACCCAAAGACAGATCAACTACGAGCAGTACTTC. It translates to CATQRQINYEQYF.

The gene calls are TRBV6-1 and TRBJ1-3; D unresolved. The CDR3 has 17 amino acids. Germline V gene data show CDR1 as MNHNS and CDR2 as SASEGT. Trimming cost V 1 base and J 0 bases, with 13 bases left between them. CDR3 residues: CASSEVRRISSGNTIYF. The CDR3 bases are TGTGCCAGCAGTGAAGTTAGACGTATCAGCTCTGGAAACACCATATATTTT.

For the CDR3, the DNA is TGCGCCAGCAGCTTGGCCGGCGGGGGTAGTGAGCAGTTCTTC. This codes for CASSLAGGGSEQFF. The V gene is TRBV5-1, the J gene TRBJ2-1; TRBD2 agrees at 7 bases. Per germline, CDR1 SGHRS and CDR2 YFSETQ. The CDR3 runs 14 residues. With 0 bases clipped from V and 9 bases from J, the junction kept 6 bases outside the gene matches. Supplemented by reference TRBV5-1 and TRBJ2-1, the full variable domain reads KAGVTQTPRYLIKTRGQQVTLSCSPISGHRSVSWYQQTPGQGLQFLFEYFSETQRNKGNFPGRFSGRQFSNSRSEMNVSTLELGDSALYLCASSLAGGGSEQFFGPGTRLTVL.

This rearrangement joins TRBV4-1 to TRBJ1-2; D not certain. This CDR3 is 13 amino acids long. The V and J ends lost 0 bases and 4 bases respectively, with 6 bases between them. Per germline, CDR1 MGHRA and CDR2 YSYEKL. This chain's CDR3 is CASSQETTYGYTF. The CDR3 DNA is TGCGCCAGCAGCCAAGAGACAACCTATGGCTACACCTTC.

This chain links TRBV5-4 with TRBJ2-2; TRBD2 matches 11 bases. CDR3 size: 16 residues. Per germline, CDR1 SGHNT and CDR2 YYREEE (reference sequence). V dropped 3 bases and J dropped 2; count of bases not matched to a gene: 3. CDR3: CASSSLAGANTGELFF. In nucleotides, the CDR3 is TGTGCCAGCAGCTCACTAGCGGGGGCCAACACCGGGGAGCTGTTTTTT.

CDR3: CASKDFSVDTEAFF. In DNA form, the CDR3 reads TGTGCCAGCAAAGATTTTTCGGTAGACACTGAAGCTTTCTTT. This rearrangement joins TRBV7-3 to TRBJ1-1, with no clear D. The V and J ends lost 7 bases and 3 bases respectively, with 15 bases between them. Germline V CDR1 and CDR2: SGHTA, FQGTGA. The CDR3 is 14 amino acids. The full variable domain, rest sourced from reference TRBV7-3 and TRBJ1-1, is GAGVSQTPSNKVTEKGKYVELRCDPISGHTALYWYRQSLGQGPEFLIYFQGTGAADDSGLPNDRFFAVRPEGSVSTLKIQRTERGDSAVYLCASKDFSVDTEAFFGQGTRLTVV.